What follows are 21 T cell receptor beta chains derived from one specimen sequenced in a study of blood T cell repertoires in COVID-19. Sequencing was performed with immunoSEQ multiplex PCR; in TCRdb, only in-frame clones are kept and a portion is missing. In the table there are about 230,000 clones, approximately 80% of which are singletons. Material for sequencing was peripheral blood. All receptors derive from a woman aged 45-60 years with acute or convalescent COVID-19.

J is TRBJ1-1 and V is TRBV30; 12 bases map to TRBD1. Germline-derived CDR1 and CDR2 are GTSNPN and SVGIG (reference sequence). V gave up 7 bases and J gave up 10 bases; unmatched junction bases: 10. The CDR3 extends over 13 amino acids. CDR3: CASESGQGAPAFF. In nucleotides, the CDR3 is TGTGCCTCCGAATCGGGACAGGGGGCCCCAGCTTTCTTT.

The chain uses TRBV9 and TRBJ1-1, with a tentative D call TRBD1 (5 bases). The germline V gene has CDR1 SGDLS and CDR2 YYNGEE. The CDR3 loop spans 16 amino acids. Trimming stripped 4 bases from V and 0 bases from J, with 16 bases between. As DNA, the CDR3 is TGTGCCAGCAGCACTGACAGTCGAGGCGTGAACACTGAAGCTTTCTTT. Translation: CASSTDSRGVNTEAFF.

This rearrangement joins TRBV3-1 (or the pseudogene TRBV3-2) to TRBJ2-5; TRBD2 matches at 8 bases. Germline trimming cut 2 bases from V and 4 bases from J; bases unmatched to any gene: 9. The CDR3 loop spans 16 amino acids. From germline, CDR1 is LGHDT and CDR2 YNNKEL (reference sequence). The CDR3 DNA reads TGTGCCAGCAGCCAAAGGGGTAGCGGGACTGGAGAGACCCAGTACTTC. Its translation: CASSQRGSGTGETQYF.

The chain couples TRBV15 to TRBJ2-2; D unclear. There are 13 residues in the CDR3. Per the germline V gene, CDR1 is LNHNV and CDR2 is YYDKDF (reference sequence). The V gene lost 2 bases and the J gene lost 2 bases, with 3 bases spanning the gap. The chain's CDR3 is CATSRPNTGELFF. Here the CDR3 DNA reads TGTGCCACCAGCAGACCTAACACCGGGGAGCTGTTTTTT.

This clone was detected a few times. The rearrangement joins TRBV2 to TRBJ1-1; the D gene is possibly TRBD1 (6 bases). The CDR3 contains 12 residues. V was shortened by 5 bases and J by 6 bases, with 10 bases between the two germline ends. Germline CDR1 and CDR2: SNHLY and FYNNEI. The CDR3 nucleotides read TGTGCCAGCAGTCAGGGGACCCCTGAAGCTTTCTTT. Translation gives CASSQGTPEAFF.

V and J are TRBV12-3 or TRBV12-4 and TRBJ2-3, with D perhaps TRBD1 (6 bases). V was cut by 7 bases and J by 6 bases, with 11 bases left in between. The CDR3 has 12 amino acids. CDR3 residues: CASNTGTDTQYF. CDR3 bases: TGTGCCAGCAACACAGGGACGGATACGCAGTATTTT.

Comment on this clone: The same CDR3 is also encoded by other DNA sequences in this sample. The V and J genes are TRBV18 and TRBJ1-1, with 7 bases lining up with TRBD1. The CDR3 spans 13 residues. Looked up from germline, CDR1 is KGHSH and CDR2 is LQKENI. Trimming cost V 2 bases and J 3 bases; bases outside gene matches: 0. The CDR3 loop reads CASSPTGDTEAFF. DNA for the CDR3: TGTGCCAGCTCACCAACAGGGGACACTGAAGCTTTCTTT.

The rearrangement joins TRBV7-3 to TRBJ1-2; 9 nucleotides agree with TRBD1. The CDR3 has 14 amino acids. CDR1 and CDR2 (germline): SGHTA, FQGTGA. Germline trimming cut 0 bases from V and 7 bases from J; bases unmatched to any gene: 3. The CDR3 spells CASSLTVTGGGYTF. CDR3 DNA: TGTGCCAGCAGCTTAACCGTGACAGGGGGTGGCTACACCTTC.

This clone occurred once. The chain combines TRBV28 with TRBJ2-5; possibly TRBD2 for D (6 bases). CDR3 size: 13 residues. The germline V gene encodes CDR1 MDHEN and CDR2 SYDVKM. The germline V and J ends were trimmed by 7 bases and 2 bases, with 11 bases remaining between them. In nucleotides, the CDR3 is TGTGCCAGCACCGACGGGACTCAAGAGACCCAGTACTTC. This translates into CASTDGTQETQYF. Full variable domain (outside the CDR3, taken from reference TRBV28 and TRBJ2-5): DVKVTQSSRYLVKRTGEKVFLECVQDMDHENMFWYRQDPGLGLRLIYFSYDVKMKEKGDIPEGYSVSREKKERFSLILESASTNQTSMYLCASTDGTQETQYFGPGTRLLVL.

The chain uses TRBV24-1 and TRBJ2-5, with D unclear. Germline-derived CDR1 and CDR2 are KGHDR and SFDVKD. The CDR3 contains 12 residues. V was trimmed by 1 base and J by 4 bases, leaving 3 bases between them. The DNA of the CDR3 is TGTGCCACCAGTGATTTCGGAGAGACCCAGTACTTC. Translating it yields CATSDFGETQYF.

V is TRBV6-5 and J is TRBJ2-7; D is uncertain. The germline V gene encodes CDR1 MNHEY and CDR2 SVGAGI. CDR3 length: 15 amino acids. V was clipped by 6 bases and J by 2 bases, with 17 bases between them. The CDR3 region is CASSPRSHATYEQYF. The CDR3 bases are TGTGCCAGCAGCCCCAGGTCCCACGCAACCTACGAGCAGTACTTC.

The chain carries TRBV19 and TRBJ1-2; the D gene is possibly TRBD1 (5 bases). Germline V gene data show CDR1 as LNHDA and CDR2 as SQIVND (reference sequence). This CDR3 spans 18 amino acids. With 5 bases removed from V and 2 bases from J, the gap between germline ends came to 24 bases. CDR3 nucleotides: TGTGCCAGTAGTCGAGAACAGGCCCGAATTCGTCTAAACTATGGCTACACCTTC. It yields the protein CASSREQARIRLNYGYTF.

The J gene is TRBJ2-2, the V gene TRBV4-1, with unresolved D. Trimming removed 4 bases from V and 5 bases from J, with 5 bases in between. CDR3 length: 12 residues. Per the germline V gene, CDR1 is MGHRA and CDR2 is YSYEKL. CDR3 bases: TGCGCCAGCAGCCGCGCTACCGGGGAGCTGTTTTTT. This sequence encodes CASSRATGELFF.

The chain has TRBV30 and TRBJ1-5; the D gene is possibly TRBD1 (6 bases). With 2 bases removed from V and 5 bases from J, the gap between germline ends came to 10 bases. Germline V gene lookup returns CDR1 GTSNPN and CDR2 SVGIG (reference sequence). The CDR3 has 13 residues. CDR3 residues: CAWSTGLYQPQHF. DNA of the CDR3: TGTGCCTGGAGTACAGGGCTGTATCAGCCCCAGCATTTT.

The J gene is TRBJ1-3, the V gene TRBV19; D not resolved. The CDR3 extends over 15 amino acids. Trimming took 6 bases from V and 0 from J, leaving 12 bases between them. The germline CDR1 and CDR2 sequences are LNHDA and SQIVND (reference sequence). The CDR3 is CASSADTSSGNTIYF. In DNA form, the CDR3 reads TGTGCCAGTAGCGCTGACACCAGCTCTGGAAACACCATATATTTT.

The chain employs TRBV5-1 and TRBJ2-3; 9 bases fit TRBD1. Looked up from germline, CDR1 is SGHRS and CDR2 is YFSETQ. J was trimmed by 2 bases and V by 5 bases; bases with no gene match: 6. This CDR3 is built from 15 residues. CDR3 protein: CASSTGTGNTDTQYF. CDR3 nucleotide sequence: TGCGCCAGCAGTACCGGGACAGGGAACACAGATACGCAGTATTTT.

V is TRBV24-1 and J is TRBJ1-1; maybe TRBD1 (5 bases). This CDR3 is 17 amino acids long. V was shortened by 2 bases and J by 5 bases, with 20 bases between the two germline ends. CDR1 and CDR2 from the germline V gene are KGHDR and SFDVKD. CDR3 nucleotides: TGTGCCACCAGTGATTCCTATTCACCCGGACAAAAAACTGAAGCTTTCTTT. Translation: CATSDSYSPGQKTEAFF.

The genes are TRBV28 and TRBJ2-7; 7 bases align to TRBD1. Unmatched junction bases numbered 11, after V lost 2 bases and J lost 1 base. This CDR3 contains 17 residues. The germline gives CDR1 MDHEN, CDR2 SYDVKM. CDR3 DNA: TGTGCCAGCAGTTTAAATTCTTTGGGGACAGTTTCCTACGAGCAGTACTTC. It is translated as CASSLNSLGTVSYEQYF.

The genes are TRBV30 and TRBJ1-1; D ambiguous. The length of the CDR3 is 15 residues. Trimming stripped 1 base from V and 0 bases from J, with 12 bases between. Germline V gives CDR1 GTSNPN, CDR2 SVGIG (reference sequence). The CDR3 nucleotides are TGTGCCTGGAGTGGGCAGGTGATCTTGAACACTGAAGCTTTCTTT. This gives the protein CAWSGQVILNTEAFF.

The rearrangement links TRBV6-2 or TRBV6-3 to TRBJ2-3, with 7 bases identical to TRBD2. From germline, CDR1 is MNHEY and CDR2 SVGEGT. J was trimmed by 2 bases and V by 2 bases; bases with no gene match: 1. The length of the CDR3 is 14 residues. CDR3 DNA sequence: TGTGCCAGCAGTTACGGGAGGGACACAGATACGCAGTATTTT. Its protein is CASSYGRDTDTQYF.

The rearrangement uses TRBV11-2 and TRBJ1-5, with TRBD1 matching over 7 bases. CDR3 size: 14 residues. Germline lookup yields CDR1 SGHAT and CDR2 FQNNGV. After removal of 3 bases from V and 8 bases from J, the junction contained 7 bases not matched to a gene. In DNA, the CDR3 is TGTGCCAGCAGCTTGATGCAGGGGGGAAAGCCCCAGCATTTT. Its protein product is CASSLMQGGKPQHF. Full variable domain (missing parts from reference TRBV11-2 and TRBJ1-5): EAGVAQSPRYKIIEKRQSVAFWCNPISGHATLYWYQQILGQGPKLLIQFQNNGVVDDSQLPKDRFSAERLKGVDSTLKIQPAKLEDSAVYLCASSLMQGGKPQHFGDGTRLSIL.